The 20 T cell receptor beta chains listed next were all sequenced from one sample in a study of identical twins. TCRdb re-analysed the 5' RACE reads in MiXCR, keeping a single row per CDR3 protein. Of roughly 290,000 distinct CDR3 sequences listed, more than 8% are singletons. These data were also filed under a second study, of yellow fever vaccine responses in identical twins.

The sample comprised CD8+ T cells sorted from blood. These receptors all come from a woman aged 18-35 years in good health.

The sample holds a few counts of this clonotype. The CDR3 region has the DNA TGCAGTGCTAGAGTCTCCGGGACAGGATCCTACAATGAGCAGTTCTTC. Translated, it gives CSARVSGTGSYNEQFF. V is TRBV20-1 and J is TRBJ2-1, with 8 bases aligning to TRBD1. The CDR3 covers 16 residues. CDR1 DFQATT and CDR2 SNEGSKA come from the germline V gene (reference sequence). V shed 1 base, J shed 1 base, and the junction held 6 bases outside the gene matches.

This clonotype showed up just once. The chain has TRBV19 and TRBJ2-1; TRBD2 matches at 9 bases. Germline assignment: CDR1 LNHDA and CDR2 SQIVND (reference sequence). The CDR3 runs to 15 residues. The J segment lost 9 bases and the V segment lost 6 bases, leaving 12 bases of the junction unmatched. The CDR3 loop is CASSQTRGGWGEQFF. CDR3 sequence (DNA): TGTGCCAGTAGCCAAACGCGGGGGGGGTGGGGTGAGCAGTTCTTC.

This clonotype was counted many times. J is TRBJ2-5 and V is TRBV7-2, with 7 bases identical to TRBD1. The CDR3 totals 16 residues. V trimming: 5 bases; J trimming: 2 bases; junction bases outside the gene matches: 11. Germline V gene lookup returns CDR1 SGHTA and CDR2 FQGNSA. The CDR3 coding sequence is TGTGCCAGCAGCCCCGAGCGGACAGGCTTACAAGAGACCCAGTACTTC. It translates to CASSPERTGLQETQYF.

The chain recombines TRBV2 with TRBJ2-7; 7 nucleotides match TRBD1. The CDR3 sequence is 15 residues long. Per the germline V gene, CDR1 is SNHLY and CDR2 is FYNNEI. V trimming: 6 bases; J trimming: 3 bases; junction bases outside the gene matches: 11. The CDR3 spells CASSEPGQVNYEQYF. The CDR3 nucleotides read TGTGCCAGCAGCGAACCCGGACAGGTCAACTACGAGCAGTACTTC. The variable domain in full, completed from reference TRBV2 and TRBJ2-7, reads EPEVTQTPSHQVTQMGQEVILRCVPISNHLYFYWYRQILGQKVEFLVSFYNNEISEKSEIFDDQFSVERPDGSNFTLKIRSTKLEDSAMYFCASSEPGQVNYEQYFGPGTRLTVT.

The chain carries TRBV18 and TRBJ2-7; perhaps TRBD2 as D (5 bases). This CDR3 spans 16 amino acids. Trimming took 2 bases from V and 0 from J, leaving 14 bases between them. Germline V gives CDR1 KGHSH, CDR2 LQKENI. CDR3 residues: CASSPVVFGGSYEQYF. For the CDR3, the DNA is TGTGCCAGCTCACCAGTGGTATTTGGAGGCTCCTACGAGCAGTACTTC.

V usage is TRBV29-1 and J usage is TRBJ1-2; TRBD1 is a possible D gene (6 bases). The germline gives CDR1 SQVTM, CDR2 ANQGSEA. CDR3 size: 15 residues. The V and J ends lost 3 bases and 0 bases respectively, with 14 bases between them. CDR3 protein: CSVDLQGRTNYGYTF. In DNA, the CDR3 is TGCAGCGTTGACCTACAGGGCCGAACTAACTATGGCTACACCTTC.

This clonotype occurred a few times. The chain has TRBV30 and TRBJ2-7, with D maybe TRBD1 (6 bases). The CDR3 totals 11 residues. Between the trimmed V and J ends, which lost 5 bases and 3 bases, there was a span of 8 bases. The germline V gene has CDR1 GTSNPN and CDR2 SVGIG (reference sequence). The CDR3 loop reads CAWGDIYEQYF. DNA for the CDR3: TGTGCCTGGGGGGACATCTACGAGCAGTACTTC.

In this sample, this clonotype turned up many times. The J gene is TRBJ2-7, the V gene TRBV20-1; 7 bases are shared with TRBD2. The germline V gene encodes CDR1 DFQATT and CDR2 SNEGSKA (reference sequence). This CDR3 has 16 residues. V lost 0 bases and J lost 5; bases outside the gene matches: 13. Written as DNA, the CDR3 is TGCAGTGCTAGAGATCTGGCGGGAGTCGCCTTCGACGAGCAGTACTTC. Protein product: CSARDLAGVAFDEQYF.

This rearrangement joins TRBV7-2 to TRBJ2-7; 11 bases map to TRBD2. Germline values: CDR1 SGHTA, CDR2 FQGNSA. The CDR3 extends over 18 amino acids. V lost 0 bases and J lost 1; bases outside the gene matches: 8. Written as DNA, the CDR3 is TGTGCCAGCAGCTTAGCCCTAGCGGGAGGTCTAGGATCCTACGAGCAGTACTTC. It translates to CASSLALAGGLGSYEQYF.

The chain uses TRBV5-6 and TRBJ1-6; 9 bases fit TRBD1. Looked up from germline, CDR1 is SGHDT and CDR2 is YYEEEE. This CDR3 has 14 amino acids. Losses at the gene ends were 2 bases for V and 14 bases for J; bases not matched to a gene: 8. CDR3 protein: CASSFGTGRRTLHF. CDR3 nucleotide sequence: TGTGCCAGCAGCTTTGGGACAGGGCGACGGACCCTCCACTTT.

V gene TRBV20-1 combines with J gene TRBJ2-7; D is perhaps TRBD2 (6 bases). The CDR3 has 12 residues. From germline, CDR1 is DFQATT and CDR2 SNEGSKA (reference sequence). V gave up 6 bases and J gave up 5 bases, with 14 bases separating them. DNA for the CDR3: TGCAGTGCCTTGGGGGGAGGTGACGAGCAGTACTTC. Protein sequence: CSALGGGDEQYF.

This clonotype was observed a handful of times. J is TRBJ2-3 and V is TRBV6-2 or TRBV6-3, with a weak D call TRBD2 (5 bases). Germline loops: CDR1 MNHEY, CDR2 SVGEGT. The V and J ends lost 2 bases and 6 bases respectively, with 15 bases between them. This CDR3 spans 15 amino acids. The CDR3: CASSYGGRLWDTQYF. CDR3 DNA: TGTGCCAGCAGTTACGGAGGCAGACTGTGGGATACGCAGTATTTT.

The chain recombines TRBV12-3 or TRBV12-4 with TRBJ2-1, with 7 positions matching TRBD2. J was trimmed by 10 bases and V by 6 bases; bases with no gene match: 15. There are 15 residues in the CDR3. The CDR3 sequence: CASSPLAEQSTEQFF. CDR3 in DNA: TGTGCCAGCAGCCCTCTAGCGGAGCAGAGCACCGAGCAGTTCTTC.

At least ten counts were recorded for this clonotype. The chain uses TRBV5-1 and TRBJ2-7; 7 bases are a match to TRBD1. Germline CDR1 SGHRS, CDR2 YFSETQ. The trim removed 2 bases at V and 5 bases at J, leaving 4 bases unmatched. CDR3 size: 13 residues. The chain's CDR3 is CASSFLTGDEQYF. The DNA of the CDR3 is TGCGCCAGCAGCTTTTTAACAGGGGACGAGCAGTACTTC. The whole variable domain, filled in from reference TRBV5-1 and TRBJ2-7, reads KAGVTQTPRYLIKTRGQQVTLSCSPISGHRSVSWYQQTPGQGLQFLFEYFSETQRNKGNFPGRFSGRQFSNSRSEMNVSTLELGDSALYLCASSFLTGDEQYFGPGTRLTVT.

The gene calls are TRBV9 and TRBJ2-7, with 10 bases lining up with TRBD2. The germline gives CDR1 SGDLS, CDR2 YYNGEE. J was trimmed by 4 bases and V by 1 base; bases with no gene match: 5. The CDR3 is 15 amino acids. The DNA of the CDR3 is TGTGCCAGCAGCGTAACCGGGACTAGCGTGTACGAGCAGTACTTC. It specifies CASSVTGTSVYEQYF.

This clonotype was found many times. As DNA, the CDR3 is TGTGCCAGCAGCGTTGGCGGGGGCAATGAAAAACTGTTTTTT. Protein sequence: CASSVGGGNEKLFF. The gene calls are TRBV9 and TRBJ1-4, with D possibly being TRBD1 (6 bases). Germline CDR1 SGDLS, CDR2 YYNGEE. This CDR3 is built from 14 residues. Trimming removed 2 bases at V and 5 bases at J, with 10 bases between.

The chain recombines TRBV12-3 or TRBV12-4 with TRBJ2-7; 9 bases map to TRBD2. The CDR3 has 15 amino acids. Losses at the gene ends were 2 bases for V and 6 bases for J; bases not matched to a gene: 8. This CDR3 is CASSLSAGGPVEQYF. Here the CDR3 DNA reads TGTGCCAGCAGTTTATCGGCGGGAGGGCCAGTCGAGCAGTACTTC.

This clonotype has only a few counts. The chain is built from TRBV4-1 and TRBJ2-2, with D hard to call. Trimming took 1 base from V and 6 from J, leaving 9 bases between them. The CDR3 runs 14 residues. Germline V gene sequence: CDR1 MGHRA, CDR2 YSYEKL. The DNA for the CDR3 is TGCGCCAGCAGCCAAGGCTCGAGTGCCGGGGAGCTGTTTTTT. Translation gives CASSQGSSAGELFF.

This clonotype was seen a few times. The rearrangement joins TRBV12-3 or TRBV12-4 to TRBJ2-3; 11 bases line up with TRBD2. J lost 3 bases, V lost 6 bases, and 5 bases had no gene match. The CDR3 covers 15 residues. Here the CDR3 reads CASSTSGGDTDTQYF. CDR3 DNA: TGTGCCAGCAGCACTAGCGGGGGTGATACAGATACGCAGTATTTT.

Only a few counts were recorded for this clonotype. The chain carries TRBV20-1 and TRBJ2-6; D call uncertain. Trimming removed 0 bases at V and 0 bases at J, with 12 bases between. CDR3 length: 17 amino acids. In germline, CDR1 is DFQATT, CDR2 SNEGSKA (reference sequence). CDR3 amino acids: CSAREFPDASGANVLTF. In nucleotides, the CDR3 is TGCAGTGCTAGAGAATTTCCGGACGCCTCTGGGGCCAACGTCCTGACTTTC.